This T cell receptor (beta chain) was identified in a study of blood T cell repertoires in COVID-19. Study context: The study drew acute and convalescent COVID-19 samples from the United States, Italy and Spain. PBMCs, B-cell-depleted T cells, or T cells were the source of the cDNA or gDNA that made up the material.

Original analysis: Amplification from reference gene primers served as the basis for estimated nucleated cell counts. The method was immunoSEQ multiplex PCR; TCRdb's version includes in-frame clones alone and lacks a portion of them. V and J calls and clone size are copied from that table; D and trimming were computed from the DNA. This table has 55,000 to 75,000 clones, 80% to 90% appearing once. This clonotype was obtained from a human donor in a cohort sampled during active COVID-19. The sequencing input was peripheral blood.

This chain's CDR3 is CASTPDRGKTEAFF. Written as DNA, the CDR3 is TGCGCCAGCACCCCCGACAGGGGGAAGACTGAAGCTTTCTTT. The J gene is TRBJ1-1, the V gene TRBV5-1; the match to TRBD1 covers 9 bases. CDR1 is SGHRS, CDR2 YFSETQ, per germline. The CDR3 runs 14 residues. Losses at the gene ends were 6 bases for V and 5 bases for J; bases not matched to a gene: 8.